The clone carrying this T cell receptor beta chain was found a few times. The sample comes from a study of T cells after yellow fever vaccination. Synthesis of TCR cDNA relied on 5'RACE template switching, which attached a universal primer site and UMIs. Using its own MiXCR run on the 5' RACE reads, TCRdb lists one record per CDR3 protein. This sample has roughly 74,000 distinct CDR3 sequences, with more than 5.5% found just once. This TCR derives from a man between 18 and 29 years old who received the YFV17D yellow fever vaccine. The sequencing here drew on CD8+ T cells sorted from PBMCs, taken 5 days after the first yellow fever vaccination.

The CDR3 loop is CASSIIPPGSGNTIYF. The CDR3 DNA reads TGTGCCAGTAGTATCATTCCTCCGGGCTCAGGAAACACCATATATTTT. This sequence joins TRBV19 and TRBJ1-3, with no clear D. Trimming stripped 3 bases from V and 4 bases from J, with 16 bases between. The CDR3 spans 16 residues. CDR1 LNHDA and CDR2 SQIVND come from the germline V gene (reference sequence).